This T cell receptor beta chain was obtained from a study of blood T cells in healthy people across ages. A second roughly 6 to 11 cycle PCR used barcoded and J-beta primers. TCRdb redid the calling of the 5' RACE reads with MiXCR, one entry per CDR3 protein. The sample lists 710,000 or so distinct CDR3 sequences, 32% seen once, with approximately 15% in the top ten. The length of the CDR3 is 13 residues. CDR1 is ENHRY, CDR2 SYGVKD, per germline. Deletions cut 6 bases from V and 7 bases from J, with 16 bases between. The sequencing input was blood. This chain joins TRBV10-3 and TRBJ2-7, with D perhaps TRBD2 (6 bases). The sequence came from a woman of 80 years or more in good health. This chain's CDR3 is CAISEGLSNEQYF. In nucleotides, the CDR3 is TGTGCCATCAGCGAGGGACTCAGCAATGAGCAGTACTTC.